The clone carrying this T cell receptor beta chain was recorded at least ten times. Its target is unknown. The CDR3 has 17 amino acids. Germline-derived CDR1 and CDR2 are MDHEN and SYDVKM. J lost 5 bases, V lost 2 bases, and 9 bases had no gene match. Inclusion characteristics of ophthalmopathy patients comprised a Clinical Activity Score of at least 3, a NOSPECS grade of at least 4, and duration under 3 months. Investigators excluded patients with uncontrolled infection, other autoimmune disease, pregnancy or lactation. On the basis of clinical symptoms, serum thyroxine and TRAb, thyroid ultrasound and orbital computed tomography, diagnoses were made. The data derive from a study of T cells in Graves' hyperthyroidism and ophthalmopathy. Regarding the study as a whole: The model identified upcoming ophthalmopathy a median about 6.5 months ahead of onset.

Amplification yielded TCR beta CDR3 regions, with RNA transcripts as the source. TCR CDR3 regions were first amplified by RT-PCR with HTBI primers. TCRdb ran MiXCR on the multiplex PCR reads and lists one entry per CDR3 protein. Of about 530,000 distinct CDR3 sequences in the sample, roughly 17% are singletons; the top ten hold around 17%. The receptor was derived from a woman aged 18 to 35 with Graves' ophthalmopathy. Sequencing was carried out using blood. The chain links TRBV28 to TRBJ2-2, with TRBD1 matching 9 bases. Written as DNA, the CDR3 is TGTGCCAGCAGTTTACATCCGGACAGGGGAAGGACCGGGGAGCTGTTTTTT. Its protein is CASSLHPDRGRTGELFF. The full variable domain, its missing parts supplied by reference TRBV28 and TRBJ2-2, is DVKVTQSSRYLVKRTGEKVFLECVQDMDHENMFWYRQDPGLGLRLIYFSYDVKMKEKGDIPEGYSVSREKKERFSLILESASTNQTSMYLCASSLHPDRGRTGELFFGEGSRLTVL.